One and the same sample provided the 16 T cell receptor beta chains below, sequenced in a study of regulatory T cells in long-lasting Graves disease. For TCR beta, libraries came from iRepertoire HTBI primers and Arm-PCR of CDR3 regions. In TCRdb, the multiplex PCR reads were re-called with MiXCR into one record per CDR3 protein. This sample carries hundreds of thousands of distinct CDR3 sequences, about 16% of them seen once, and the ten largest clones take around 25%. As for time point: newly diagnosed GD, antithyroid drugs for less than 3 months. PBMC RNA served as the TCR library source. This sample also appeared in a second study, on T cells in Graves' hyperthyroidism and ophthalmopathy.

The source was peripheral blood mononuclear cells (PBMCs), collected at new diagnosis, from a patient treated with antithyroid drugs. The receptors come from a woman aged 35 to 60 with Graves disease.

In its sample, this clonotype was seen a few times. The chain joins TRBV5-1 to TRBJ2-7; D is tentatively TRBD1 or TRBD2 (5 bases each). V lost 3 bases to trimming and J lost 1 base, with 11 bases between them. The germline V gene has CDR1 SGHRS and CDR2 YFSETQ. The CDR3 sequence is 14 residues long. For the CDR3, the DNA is TGCGCCAGCAGCTCCGGGACCAAGTCCTACGAGCAGTACTTC. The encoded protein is CASSSGTKSYEQYF.

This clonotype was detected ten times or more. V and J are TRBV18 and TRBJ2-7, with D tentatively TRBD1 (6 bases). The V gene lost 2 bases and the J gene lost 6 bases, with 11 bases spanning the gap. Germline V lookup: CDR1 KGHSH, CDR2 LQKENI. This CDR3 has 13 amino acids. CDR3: CASSPRDTSEQYF. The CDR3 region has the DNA TGTGCCAGCTCACCAAGGGACACCTCCGAGCAGTACTTC.

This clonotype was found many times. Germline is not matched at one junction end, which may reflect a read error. The CDR3 coding sequence is TGTGCTAGCAGCTCAGGACTAGCGGGGGGCAAAGGAGATACGCAGTATTTT. It specifies CASSSGLAGGKGDTQYF. The V and J genes are TRBV7-7 and TRBJ2-3, with 14 positions matching TRBD2. The germline V gene has CDR1 SSHAT and CDR2 FNYEAQ (reference sequence). The CDR3 spans 17 residues. The full variable domain, in which reference TRBV7-7 and TRBJ2-3 provide the parts outside the CDR3, is GAGVSQSPRYKVTKRGQDVTLRCDPISSHATLYWYQQALGQGPEFLTYFNYEAQPDKSGLPSDRFSAERPEGSISTLTIQRTEQRDSAMYRCASSSGLAGGKGDTQYFGPGTRLTVL.

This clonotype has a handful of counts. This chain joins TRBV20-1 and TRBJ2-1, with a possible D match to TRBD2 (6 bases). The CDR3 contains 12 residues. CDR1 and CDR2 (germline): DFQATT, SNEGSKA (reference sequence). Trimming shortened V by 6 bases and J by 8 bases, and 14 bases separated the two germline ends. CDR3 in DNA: TGCAGTGCGTGGGCTAGCGCCGATGAGCAGTTCTTC. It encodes CSAWASADEQFF.

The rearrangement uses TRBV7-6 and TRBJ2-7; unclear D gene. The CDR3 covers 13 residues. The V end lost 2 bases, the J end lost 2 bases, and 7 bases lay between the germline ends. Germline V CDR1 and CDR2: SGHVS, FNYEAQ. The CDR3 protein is CASSLSPAYEQYF. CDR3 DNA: TGTGCCAGCAGCTTAAGTCCGGCCTACGAGCAGTACTTC.

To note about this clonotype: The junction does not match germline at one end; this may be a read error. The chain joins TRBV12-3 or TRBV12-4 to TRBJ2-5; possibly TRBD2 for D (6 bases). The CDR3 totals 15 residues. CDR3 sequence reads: CASSKNQGLSETQYF. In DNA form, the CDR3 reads TGTGCTAGCAGTAAAAACCAGGGACTTTCGGAGACCCAGTACTTC.

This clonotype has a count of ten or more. The CDR3 bases are TGTGCCAGCAGCCTCAGGGACGGACGCACAGATACGCAGTATTTT. Its protein is CASSLRDGRTDTQYF. The chain links TRBV3-1 to TRBJ2-3; D may match TRBD1 or TRBD2 (5 bases each). The CDR3 spans 15 residues. Trimming pared 4 bases from V and 1 base from J, leaving 12 bases between. Germline CDR1 reads LGHDT; CDR2 reads YNNKEL (reference sequence).

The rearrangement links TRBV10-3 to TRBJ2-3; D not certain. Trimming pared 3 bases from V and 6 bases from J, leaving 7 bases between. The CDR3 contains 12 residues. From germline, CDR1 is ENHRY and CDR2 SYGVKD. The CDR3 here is CAISERQDTQYF. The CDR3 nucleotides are TGTGCCATCAGTGAACGCCAGGATACGCAGTATTTT.

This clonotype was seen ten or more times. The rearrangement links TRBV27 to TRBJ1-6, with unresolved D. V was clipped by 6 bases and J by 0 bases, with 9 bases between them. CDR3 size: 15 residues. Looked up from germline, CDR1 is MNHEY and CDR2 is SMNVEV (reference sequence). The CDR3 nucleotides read TGTGCCAGCAGACAGATGGCCTCCTATAATTCACCCCTCCACTTT. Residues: CASRQMASYNSPLHF.

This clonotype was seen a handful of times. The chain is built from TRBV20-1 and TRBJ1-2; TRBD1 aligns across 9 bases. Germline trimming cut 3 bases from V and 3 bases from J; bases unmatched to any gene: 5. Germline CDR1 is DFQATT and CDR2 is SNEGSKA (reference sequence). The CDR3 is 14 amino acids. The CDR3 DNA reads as TGCAGTGCTAGGGGACAGGGTGACGACTATGGCTACACCTTC. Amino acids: CSARGQGDDYGYTF.

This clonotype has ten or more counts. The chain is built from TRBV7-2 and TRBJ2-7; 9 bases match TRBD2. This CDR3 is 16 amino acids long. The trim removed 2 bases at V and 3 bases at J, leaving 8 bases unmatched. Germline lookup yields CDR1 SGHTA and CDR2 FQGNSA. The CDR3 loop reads CASSLQSSGGSYEQYF. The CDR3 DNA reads TGTGCCAGCAGCTTACAGTCCAGCGGGGGGAGCTACGAGCAGTACTTC.

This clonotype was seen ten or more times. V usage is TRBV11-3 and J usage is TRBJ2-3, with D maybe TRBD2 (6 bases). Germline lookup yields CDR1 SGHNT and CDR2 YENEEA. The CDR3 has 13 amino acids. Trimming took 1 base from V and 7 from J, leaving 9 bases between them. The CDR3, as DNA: TGTGCCAGCAGCTTAGTTGGGACTCATACGCAGTATTTT. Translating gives CASSLVGTHTQYF. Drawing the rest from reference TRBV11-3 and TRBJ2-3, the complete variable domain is EAGVVQSPRYKIIEKKQPVAFWCNPISGHNTLYWYLQNLGQGPELLIRYENEEAVDDSQLPKDRFSAERLKGVDSTLKIQPAELGDSAVYLCASSLVGTHTQYFGPGTRLTVL.

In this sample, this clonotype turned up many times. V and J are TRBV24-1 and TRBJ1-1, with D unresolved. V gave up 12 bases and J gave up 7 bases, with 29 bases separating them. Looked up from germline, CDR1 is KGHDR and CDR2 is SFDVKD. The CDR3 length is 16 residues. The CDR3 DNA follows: TGTGCCCCCCCACTCACCCTATATTTGGCCATGGATGAAGCTTTCTTT. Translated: CAPPLTLYLAMDEAFF.

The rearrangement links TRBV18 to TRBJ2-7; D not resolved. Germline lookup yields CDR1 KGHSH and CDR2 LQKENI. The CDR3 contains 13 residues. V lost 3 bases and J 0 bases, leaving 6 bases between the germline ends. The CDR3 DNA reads TGTGCCAGCTCACCTATGCCCTCCTACGAGCAGTACTTC. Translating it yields CASSPMPSYEQYF.

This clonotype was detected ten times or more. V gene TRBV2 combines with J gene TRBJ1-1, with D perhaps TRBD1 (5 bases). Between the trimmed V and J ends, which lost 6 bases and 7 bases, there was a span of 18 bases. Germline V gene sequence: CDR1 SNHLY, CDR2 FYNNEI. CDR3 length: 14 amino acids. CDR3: CASRQTGQAGEAFF. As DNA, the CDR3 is TGTGCCAGCAGACAAACTGGACAAGCAGGTGAAGCTTTCTTT.

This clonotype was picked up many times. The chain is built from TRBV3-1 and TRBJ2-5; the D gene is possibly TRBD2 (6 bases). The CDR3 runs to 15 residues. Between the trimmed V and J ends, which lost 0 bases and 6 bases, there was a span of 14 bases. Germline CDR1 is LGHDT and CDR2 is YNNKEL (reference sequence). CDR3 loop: CASSQDGVGTQTQYF. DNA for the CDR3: TGTGCCAGCAGCCAAGACGGTGTGGGGACTCAGACCCAGTACTTC.